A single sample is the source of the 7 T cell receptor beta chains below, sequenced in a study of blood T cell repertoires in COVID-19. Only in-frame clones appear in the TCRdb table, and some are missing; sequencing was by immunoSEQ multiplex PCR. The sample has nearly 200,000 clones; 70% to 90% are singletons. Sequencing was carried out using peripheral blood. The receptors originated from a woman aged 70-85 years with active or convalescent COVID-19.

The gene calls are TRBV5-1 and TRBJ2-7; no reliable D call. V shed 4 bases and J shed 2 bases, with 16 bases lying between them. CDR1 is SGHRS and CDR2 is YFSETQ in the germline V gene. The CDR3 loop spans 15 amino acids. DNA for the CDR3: TGCGCCAGCAGCGGGCCCGGCCGGATCACCTACGAGCAGTACTTC. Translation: CASSGPGRITYEQYF.

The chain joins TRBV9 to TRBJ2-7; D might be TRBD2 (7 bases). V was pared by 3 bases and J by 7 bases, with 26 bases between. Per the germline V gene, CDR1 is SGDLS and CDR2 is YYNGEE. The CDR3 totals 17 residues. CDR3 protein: CASSALPGGSLRQEQYF. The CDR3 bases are TGTGCCAGCAGCGCCCTTCCGGGGGGCAGTCTAAGGCAGGAGCAGTACTTC.

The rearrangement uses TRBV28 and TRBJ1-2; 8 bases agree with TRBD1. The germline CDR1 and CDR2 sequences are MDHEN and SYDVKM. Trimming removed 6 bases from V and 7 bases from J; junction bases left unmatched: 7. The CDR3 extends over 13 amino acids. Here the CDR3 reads CASRNPGQGGYTF. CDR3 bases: TGTGCCAGCAGAAATCCAGGACAGGGTGGCTACACCTTC.

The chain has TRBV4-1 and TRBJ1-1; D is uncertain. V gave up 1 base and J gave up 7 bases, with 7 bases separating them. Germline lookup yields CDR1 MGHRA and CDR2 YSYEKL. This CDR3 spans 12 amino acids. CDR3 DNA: TGCGCCAGCAGCCAAGGGTGGAGTGAAGCTTTCTTT. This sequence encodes CASSQGWSEAFF.

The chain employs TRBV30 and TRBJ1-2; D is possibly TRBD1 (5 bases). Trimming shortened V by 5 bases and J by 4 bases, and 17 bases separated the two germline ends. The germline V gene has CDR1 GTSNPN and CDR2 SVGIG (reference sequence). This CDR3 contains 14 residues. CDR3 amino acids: CAWPLLGGGYGYTF. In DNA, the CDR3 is TGTGCCTGGCCGCTTCTGGGGGGGGGCTATGGCTACACCTTC.

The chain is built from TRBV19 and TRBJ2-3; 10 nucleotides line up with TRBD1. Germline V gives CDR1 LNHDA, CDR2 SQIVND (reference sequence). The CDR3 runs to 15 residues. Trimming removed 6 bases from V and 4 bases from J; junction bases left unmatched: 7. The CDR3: CASRTGGKGADTQYF. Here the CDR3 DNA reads TGTGCCAGTAGGACAGGGGGCAAAGGGGCAGATACGCAGTATTTT.

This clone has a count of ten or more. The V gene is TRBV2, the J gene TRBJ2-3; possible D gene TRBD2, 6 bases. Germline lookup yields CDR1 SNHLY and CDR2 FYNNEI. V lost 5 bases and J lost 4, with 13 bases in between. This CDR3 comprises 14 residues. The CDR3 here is CASSFTSFADTQYF. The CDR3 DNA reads TGTGCCAGCAGTTTTACTAGCTTCGCAGATACGCAGTATTTT.